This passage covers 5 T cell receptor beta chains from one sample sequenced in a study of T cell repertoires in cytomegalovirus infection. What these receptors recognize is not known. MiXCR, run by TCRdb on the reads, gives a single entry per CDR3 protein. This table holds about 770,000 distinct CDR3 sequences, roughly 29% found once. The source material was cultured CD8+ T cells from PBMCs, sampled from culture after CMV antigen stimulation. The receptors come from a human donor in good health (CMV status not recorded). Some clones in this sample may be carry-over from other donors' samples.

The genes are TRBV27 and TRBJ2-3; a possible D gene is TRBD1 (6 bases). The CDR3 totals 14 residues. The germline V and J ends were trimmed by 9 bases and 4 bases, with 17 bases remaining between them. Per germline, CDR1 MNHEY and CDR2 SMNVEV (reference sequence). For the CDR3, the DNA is TGTGCCAGTTCCGGGACATTGGGCCCAGATACGCAGTATTTT. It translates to CASSGTLGPDTQYF.

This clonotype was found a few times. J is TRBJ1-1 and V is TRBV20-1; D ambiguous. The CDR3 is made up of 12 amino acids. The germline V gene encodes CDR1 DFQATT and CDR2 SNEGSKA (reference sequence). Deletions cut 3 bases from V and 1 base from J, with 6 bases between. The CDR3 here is CSARRPNTEAFF. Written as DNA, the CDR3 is TGCAGTGCTAGGCGTCCGAACACTGAAGCTTTCTTT.

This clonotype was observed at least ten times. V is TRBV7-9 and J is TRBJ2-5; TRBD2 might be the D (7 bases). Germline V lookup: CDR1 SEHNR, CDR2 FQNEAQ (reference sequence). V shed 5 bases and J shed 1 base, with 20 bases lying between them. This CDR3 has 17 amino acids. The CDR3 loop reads CASSPQRGRAPQETQYF. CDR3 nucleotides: TGTGCCAGCAGCCCACAGAGGGGGAGGGCACCCCAAGAGACCCAGTACTTC.

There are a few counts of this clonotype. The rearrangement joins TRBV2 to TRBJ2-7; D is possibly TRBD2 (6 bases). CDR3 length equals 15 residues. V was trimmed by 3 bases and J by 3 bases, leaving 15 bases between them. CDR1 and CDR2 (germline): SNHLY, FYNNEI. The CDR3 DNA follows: TGTGCCAGCAGTGAGAGGGTGGGACTGAGCTACGAGCAGTACTTC. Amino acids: CASSERVGLSYEQYF.

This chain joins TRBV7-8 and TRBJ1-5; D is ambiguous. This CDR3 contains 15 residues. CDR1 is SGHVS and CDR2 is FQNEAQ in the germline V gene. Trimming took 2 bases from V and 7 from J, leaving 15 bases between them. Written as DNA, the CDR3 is TGTGCCAGCAGCTTATATTGGGAGCCCGGGCAGCCCCAGCATTTT. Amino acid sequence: CASSLYWEPGQPQHF.